Sequencing of this T cell receptor beta chain was carried out in a study of T cells in Graves' hyperthyroidism and ophthalmopathy. Trimming took 0 bases from V and 6 from J, leaving 12 bases between them. Germline CDR1 and CDR2: SGHVS and FNYEAQ. The CDR3 is 14 amino acids. Overall study findings and caveats: In the blood, most expanded thyroid clonotypes above 0.001 appeared as well. The model identified upcoming ophthalmopathy a median around 6 months ahead of onset.

Amplification of TCR beta CDR3 regions used RNA as the template. Carried out on the TCR CDR3, a first-round RT-PCR used the HTBI primer set. Using its own MiXCR run on the multiplex PCR reads, TCRdb lists one record per CDR3 protein. The table records nearly 600,000 distinct CDR3 sequences, about 15% of them present only once. In its sample, this clonotype was seen a few times. The target antigen is unknown. Initially, at the first diagnosis of hyperthyroidism and before any ophthalmopathy symptoms, blood was sampled. The chain employs TRBV7-6 and TRBJ2-7; TRBD2 is a possible D gene (5 bases). This receptor was obtained from a woman aged 25 to 39 with Graves' hyperthyroidism that later progressed to Graves' ophthalmopathy. Sequencing was done on a sample of blood. For the CDR3, the DNA is TGTGCCAGCAGCTTAGCGGGGAGCCCGGGCGAGCAGTACTTC. Its protein product is CASSLAGSPGEQYF.